This entry describes one TCR beta chain. Assay: immunoSEQ multiplex PCR; the TCRdb copy retains only in-frame clones and omits some. The top ten clones hold 6.5% to 9% of a sample with about 41,000 clones, 90% of them seen once. CDR3 length: 15 amino acids. The germline CDR1 and CDR2 sequences are MDHEN and SYDVKM. The junction had 11 bases not matched to a gene; V was cut back by 6 bases and J by 7 bases. The entry originates in a study of T cell changes during pregnancy in multiple sclerosis. This sample comprised CD8+ T cells from peripheral blood mononuclear cells, obtained in the third trimester of pregnancy. This receptor was taken from a female donor with multiple sclerosis, enrolled in a pregnancy study. V gene TRBV28 combines with J gene TRBJ1-5, with 8 positions matching TRBD1. The CDR3 sequence: CASSSDRESRQPQHF. The CDR3 nucleotides read TGTGCCAGCAGCTCGGACAGGGAATCGCGGCAGCCCCAGCATTTT.